The following is a T cell receptor beta chain sequence with its context. Its specificity is unknown. The data derive from a study of CD8 T cells in ankylosing spondylitis. Broader study findings: In peripheral blood, disease-linked CD8+ clones occurred at relatively low frequencies. Certain motif variants had earlier appeared in reactive arthritis synovial fluid and blood. A TCR beta motif of eight highly homologous variants appeared characteristic of ankylosing spondylitis blood. Significantly higher representation of disease-linked clones was reported for matched ankylosing spondylitis synovial fluid.

V gave up 6 bases and J gave up 4 bases, with 15 bases separating them. Germline CDR1 WNHNN, CDR2 SYGVQD (reference sequence). This CDR3 spans 15 amino acids. Quantitative barcoded 5'-RACE was used to prepare TCR beta libraries. TCRdb reprocessed the 5' RACE reads via MiXCR and lists one record per CDR3 protein. The sample carries over 600,000 distinct CDR3 sequences, over 15% recorded once. This chain uses TRBV10-1 with TRBJ2-2, with TRBD1 as a possible D gene (6 bases). The sample taken for sequencing was blood, either unsorted or a sorted T cell fraction (not recorded which). This clonotype was sampled from a male donor with ankylosing spondylitis. CDR3 bases: TGCGCCAGCAGCCCGGACAGTCGCGGCACCGGGGAGCTGTTTTTT. Amino acids: CASSPDSRGTGELFF.